This T cell receptor (beta chain) comes out of a study of blood T cell repertoires in COVID-19 (dated by TCRdb to about 2020). For context, the study as a whole: The collaborator samples originated in the United States, Italy and Spain and spanned the acute and convalescent phases of COVID-19. Samples were obtained from the ongoing ImmuneRACE study (first 160 participants) and from 1,254 subjects provided by 6 global collaborators. The material from the prospective study consisted of cDNA or gDNA derived from T cells, B-cell-depleted T cells, or PBMCs. Where available, HLA class I and class II types were obtained from metadata supplied by the sample provider rather than from assay-based typing. A de-identified subject ID, COVID-19 status, age in years and sex were almost always included in the sample metadata. The repertoires were made available in a free public database intended to serve as a resource for research on the immune response to SARS-CoV-2. Deeply sampled blood TCRbeta repertoires from subjects exposed to, actively infected with, or recovered from COVID-19 were included in the dataset.

V is clipped by 9 bases and J by 5 bases, and the sequence between their germline boundaries is 16 bases long. There are 13 amino acids in the CDR3, from cysteine to phenylalanine inclusive. The read is trimmed to its CDR3 DNA, 39 bases read in frame from base 1. CDR1 and CDR2 were assigned from the germline V gene as SNHLY and FYNNEI. The immunoSEQ Assay, a bias-controlled multiplex PCR, was used to amplify TCRbeta CDR3 regions from genomic DNA. Concerning the study's data processing: The number of nucleated cells in each sample was estimated from the amplification of reference gene primers within the assay. To quantify the absolute abundance of each unique TCRbeta CDR3 rearrangement, sequence reads were collapsed and filtered. For each sample, productive Simpson clonality was calculated by taking the square root of Simpson's diversity index across productive rearrangements. TCRdb obtained this table from immuneACCESS and retained in-frame rearrangements with V and J assigned. These tables miss some clones; where compared with another copy, unresolved V genes account for less than half of the shortfall, and the remainder is unexplained. The V and J calls and the clone size are those of that table, but D and trimming were determined from the DNA. Here the sample has 180,000 or so clones; 75% to 90% occur a single time. The ten largest clones add up to roughly 6% of the sample.

Study-wide findings and limitations: How much clinical and demographic metadata was included differed by source and by participant, and the metadata was provided uncurated.

With respect to this clone: Its antigen target is currently unknown. Base qualities are not recorded, but no much larger clone differs from it by a single base.

Participants in the prospective study were enrolled through a virtual design, were aged roughly 18 to 100 years, and lived in about two dozen United States geographic areas. In the prospective study, cohorts were assigned on the basis of participant-reported clinical history obtained from a screening survey and a study questionnaire. For ImmuneRACE Cohort 3, a participant was defined as recovered based on two consecutive negative NP/OP PCR tests, clearance by a healthcare professional, or resolution of symptoms. In the prospective study, mobile phlebotomists collected whole blood, serum and a nasopharyngeal or oropharyngeal swab from each participant. Prospective study participants could optionally give additional blood draws and questionnaires over an approximately two-month period. Before DNA extraction, blood samples from the prospective study were shipped at room temperature or frozen.

The source is a man between 35 and 55 years old who had recovered from COVID-19. Sequencing was performed on PBMCs or T cells enriched from blood (not recorded which). Recombination joined TRBV2 with TRBJ1-1; TRBD1 might be the D gene, on 6 matching bases. The nucleotide sequence reads as follows: TGTGCCAGTTACAGGGAACGAGGTACTGAAGCTTTCTTT. It specifies CASYRERGTEAFF. Beyond the CDR3, the reference TRBV2 and TRBJ1-1 genes provide the residues; the full variable domain reads: EPEVTQTPSHQVTQMGQEVILRCVPISNHLYFYWYRQILGQKVEFLVSFYNNEISEKSEIFDDQFSVERPDGSNFTLKIRSTKLEDSAMYFCASYRERGTEAFFGQGTRLTVV.